Shown below are 14 T cell receptor beta chains from a single sample sequenced in a study of shared clonotypes between healthy human individuals. Produced via immunoSEQ multiplex PCR; TCRdb's table is partial and in-frame only. In the table there are around 1 million clones, 76% of which are singletons. Sequenced sample: memory CD4+ T cells sorted from blood. Subset specified: CD45RA-negative fraction. These receptors were collected from a man aged 18-30 years in good health.

The V gene is TRBV27, the J gene TRBJ2-5; D might be TRBD1 (6 bases). This CDR3 comprises 15 residues. V was shortened by 6 bases and J by 7 bases, with 21 bases between the two germline ends. CDR1 is MNHEY, CDR2 SMNVEV, per germline (reference sequence). CDR3 loop: CASRMTGSPSGTQYF. CDR3 DNA: TGTGCCAGCAGAATGACAGGTTCCCCTTCGGGGACCCAGTACTTC.

There are a few counts of this clone. The rearrangement uses TRBV10-3 and TRBJ1-1; D not resolved. V lost 3 bases and J 2 bases, leaving 7 bases between the germline ends. The CDR3 spans 13 residues. CDR1 is ENHRY and CDR2 is SYGVKD in the germline V gene. Here the CDR3 DNA reads TGTGCCATCAGTGACAGACCAAACACTGAAGCTTTCTTT. As protein: CAISDRPNTEAFF.

This clone was seen more than once but under ten times. This chain connects TRBV27 to TRBJ1-1; D is unresolved. The germline CDR1 and CDR2 sequences are MNHEY and SMNVEV (reference sequence). This CDR3 region has 15 residues. With 6 bases removed from V and 0 bases from J, the gap between germline ends came to 14 bases. CDR3 loop: CASRSSQEMNTEAFF. The DNA for the CDR3 is TGTGCCAGCAGATCATCGCAGGAAATGAACACTGAAGCTTTCTTT.

The chain joins TRBV15 to TRBJ2-7, with a weak D call TRBD2 (6 bases). CDR1 and CDR2 (germline): LNHNV, YYDKDF (reference sequence). Between the trimmed V and J ends, which lost 3 bases and 2 bases, there was a span of 14 bases. CDR3 size: 15 residues. The CDR3 protein is CATSREGARAYEQYF. DNA of the CDR3: TGTGCCACCAGCAGGGAGGGAGCCCGGGCCTACGAGCAGTACTTC. The full variable domain, in which reference TRBV15 and TRBJ2-7 provide the parts outside the CDR3, is DAMVIQNPRYQVTQFGKPVTLSCSQTLNHNVMYWYQQKSSQAPKLLFHYYDKDFNNEADTPDNFQSRRPNTSFCFLDIRSPGLGDTAMYLCATSREGARAYEQYFGPGTRLTVT.

This sequence joins TRBV9 and TRBJ2-7; the match to TRBD2 covers 8 bases. CDR1 is SGDLS and CDR2 is YYNGEE in the germline V gene. Trimming took 3 bases from V and 0 from J; bases not matched to a gene: 5. The CDR3 length is 15 residues. CDR3 DNA sequence: TGTGCCAGCAGCGCGCCCGGGACTAGCTCCTACGAGCAGTACTTC. It specifies CASSAPGTSSYEQYF. The full variable domain, completed using reference TRBV9 and TRBJ2-7, is DSGVTQTPKHLITATGQRVTLRCSPRSGDLSVYWYQQSLDQGLQFLIQYYNGEERAKGNILERFSAQQFPDLHSELNLSSLELGDSALYFCASSAPGTSSYEQYFGPGTRLTVT.

The CDR3 DNA reads TGTGCCAGCAGCTTAGTGGGGAAAGAGGATTCACCCCTCCACTTT. Translating it yields CASSLVGKEDSPLHF. The chain has TRBV7-2 and TRBJ1-6; D call uncertain. Germline V CDR1 and CDR2: SGHTA, FQGNSA. The germline V and J ends were trimmed by 1 base and 8 bases, with 12 bases remaining between them. The CDR3 runs 15 residues. The full variable domain, rest sourced from reference TRBV7-2 and TRBJ1-6, is GAGVSQSPSNKVTEKGKDVELRCDPISGHTALYWYRQSLGQGLEFLIYFQGNSAPDKSGLPSDRFSAERTGGSVSTLTIQRTQQEDSAVYLCASSLVGKEDSPLHFGNGTRLTVT.

The J gene is TRBJ2-5, the V gene TRBV6-5, with D tentatively TRBD1 or TRBD2 (6 bases each). The CDR3 contains 11 residues. V dropped 2 bases and J dropped 9 bases, with 7 bases sitting between them. Germline CDR1 reads MNHEY; CDR2 reads SVGAGI. CDR3 coding DNA: TGTGCCAGCAGTTACGGGGGGCCCCAGTACTTC. Protein sequence: CASSYGGPQYF.

The chain combines TRBV9 with TRBJ1-5; TRBD1 might be the D (6 bases). This CDR3 spans 19 amino acids. V dropped 0 bases and J dropped 6 bases, with 25 bases sitting between them. Germline CDR1 and CDR2: SGDLS and YYNGEE. As DNA, the CDR3 is TGTGCCAGCAGCGTAGCCCCCGTGCAGGGGTTTCGTTATAGTCAGCCCCAGCATTTT. This gives the protein CASSVAPVQGFRYSQPQHF.

This clone appeared a single time. In DNA form, the CDR3 reads TGTGCCAGCAGCTTATTACAGGGGTCCGATGAGCAGTTCTTC. This encodes CASSLLQGSDEQFF. This rearrangement joins TRBV7-9 to TRBJ2-1, with 7 bases that match TRBD1. Germline assignment: CDR1 SEHNR and CDR2 FQNEAQ (reference sequence). The CDR3 contains 14 residues. V dropped 2 bases and J dropped 8; count of bases not matched to a gene: 6.

The genes are TRBV28 and TRBJ2-7, with 9 bases aligning to TRBD2. V dropped 4 bases and J dropped 0; count of bases not matched to a gene: 7. Germline values: CDR1 MDHEN, CDR2 SYDVKM. The CDR3 is 16 amino acids. The CDR3 DNA follows: TGTGCCAGCAGTTCCCCGGGGCGGGAGGGCTCCTACGAGCAGTACTTC. It encodes CASSSPGREGSYEQYF. Drawing the rest from reference TRBV28 and TRBJ2-7, the complete variable domain is DVKVTQSSRYLVKRTGEKVFLECVQDMDHENMFWYRQDPGLGLRLIYFSYDVKMKEKGDIPEGYSVSREKKERFSLILESASTNQTSMYLCASSSPGREGSYEQYFGPGTRLTVT.

With regard to this clone: The same CDR3 arises from other DNA sequences in this sample as well. V gene TRBV5-1 combines with J gene TRBJ1-5, with 7 bases aligning to TRBD1. This CDR3 is built from 14 residues. Germline CDR1 is SGHRS and CDR2 is YFSETQ. Trimming at V came to 4 bases and at J to 4 bases, leaving 5 bases not matched to a gene. This CDR3 reads CASSLGTDNQPQHF. CDR3 DNA: TGCGCCAGCAGCCTAGGGACAGATAATCAGCCCCAGCATTTT.

The chain recombines TRBV19 with TRBJ2-2; D might be TRBD1 (7 bases). V gave up 8 bases and J gave up 4 bases, with 14 bases separating them. Germline assignment: CDR1 LNHDA and CDR2 SQIVND (reference sequence). The CDR3 length is 14 residues. CDR3 DNA sequence: TGTGCCAGTGAGTACAGGGGAGGCACCGGGGAGCTGTTTTTT. It yields the protein CASEYRGGTGELFF.

This clone has only a few counts. The V gene is TRBV30, the J gene TRBJ1-1, with D uncertain. V shed 0 bases and J shed 1 base, with 6 bases lying between them. The CDR3 loop spans 13 amino acids. CDR1 GTSNPN and CDR2 SVGIG come from the germline V gene (reference sequence). The CDR3 nucleotides read TGTGCCTGGAGTGTACGCACGAACACTGAAGCTTTCTTT. Translated: CAWSVRTNTEAFF.

V is TRBV5-1 and J is TRBJ2-2; D call uncertain. The CDR3 runs 14 residues. V lost 5 bases, J lost 6 bases, and 14 bases lay in between. From germline, CDR1 is SGHRS and CDR2 YFSETQ. The CDR3 DNA sequence: TGCGCCAGCAGTGGTGGGGAAGGGTCCGGGGAGCTGTTTTTT. Its protein is CASSGGEGSGELFF.